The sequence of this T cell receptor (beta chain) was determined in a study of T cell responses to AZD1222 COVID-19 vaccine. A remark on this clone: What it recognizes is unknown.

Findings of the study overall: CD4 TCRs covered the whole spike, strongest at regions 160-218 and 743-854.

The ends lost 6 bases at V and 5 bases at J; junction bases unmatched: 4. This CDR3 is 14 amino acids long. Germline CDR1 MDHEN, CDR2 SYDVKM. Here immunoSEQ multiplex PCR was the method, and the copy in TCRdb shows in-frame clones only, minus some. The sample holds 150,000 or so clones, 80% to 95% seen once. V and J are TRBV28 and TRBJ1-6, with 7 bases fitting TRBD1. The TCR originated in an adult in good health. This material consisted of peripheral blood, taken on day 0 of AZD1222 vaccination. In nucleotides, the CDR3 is TGTGCCAGCAGGGAGGACAGGAATAATTCACCCCTCCACTTT. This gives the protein CASREDRNNSPLHF.